This T cell receptor (beta chain) was obtained from a study of shared clonotypes between healthy human individuals. Genomic DNA of each subset was evenly split across several immunoSEQ plates. Data came from immunoSEQ multiplex PCR; TCRdb stores just in-frame clones and leaves some out. This sample has about 510,000 clones, with approximately 79% found just once. For unsorted samples, genomic DNA was extracted from tens of millions of PBMCs. The V segment lost 1 base and the J segment 4 bases; nucleotides outside the gene matches: 4. CDR3 size: 17 residues. Germline V gene sequence: CDR1 SQVTM, CDR2 ANQGSEA.

The specimen was PBMCs. The V gene is TRBV29-1, the J gene TRBJ2-2; TRBD2 agrees at 15 bases. The TCR sequence derives from a woman in her 40s in good health. Some clones in this sample may be carry-over from other donors' samples. DNA for the CDR3: TGCAGCGTTGAAGCGGGGACTAGCGGGAGGTTCACCGGGGAGCTGTTTTTT. Its translation is CSVEAGTSGRFTGELFF.